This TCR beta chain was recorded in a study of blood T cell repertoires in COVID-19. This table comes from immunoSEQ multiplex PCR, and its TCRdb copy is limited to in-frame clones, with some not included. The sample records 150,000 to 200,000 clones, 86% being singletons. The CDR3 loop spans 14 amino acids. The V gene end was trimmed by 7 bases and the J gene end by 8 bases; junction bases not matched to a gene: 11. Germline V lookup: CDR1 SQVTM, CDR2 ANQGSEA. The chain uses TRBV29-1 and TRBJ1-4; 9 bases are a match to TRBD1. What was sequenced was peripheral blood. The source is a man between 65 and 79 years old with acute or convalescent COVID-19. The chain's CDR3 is CSAHPGTGSEKLFF. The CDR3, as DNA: TGCAGCGCACATCCCGGGACAGGGAGCGAAAAACTGTTTTTT.